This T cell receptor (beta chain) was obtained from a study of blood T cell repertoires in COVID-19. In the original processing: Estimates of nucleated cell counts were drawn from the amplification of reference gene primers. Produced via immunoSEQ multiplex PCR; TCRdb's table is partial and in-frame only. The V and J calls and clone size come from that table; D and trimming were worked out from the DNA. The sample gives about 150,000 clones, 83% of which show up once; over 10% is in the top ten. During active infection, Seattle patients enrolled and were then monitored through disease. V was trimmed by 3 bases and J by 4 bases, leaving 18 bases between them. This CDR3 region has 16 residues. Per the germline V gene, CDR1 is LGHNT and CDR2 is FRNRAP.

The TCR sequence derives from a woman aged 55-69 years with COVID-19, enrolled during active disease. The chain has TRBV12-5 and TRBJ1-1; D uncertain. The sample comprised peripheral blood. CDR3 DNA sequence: TGTGCTAGTGGTTTCCCGGTCGGTCGCGGGAGCACTGAAGCTTTCTTT. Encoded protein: CASGFPVGRGSTEAFF.